This is a list of T cell receptor beta chains from one sample in a study of identifying expanded T cells in peripheral blood. Produced via immunoSEQ multiplex PCR; TCRdb's table is partial and in-frame only. In the table there are tens of thousands of clones, more than 75% of which are singletons. The sequencing sample was made of blood. The receptors shown here come from a person aged 18 to 70 in good health. Both conserved end residues are part of each CDR3. Each record gives: V gene, J gene, D gene, clone size, CDR3 protein, CDR3 DNA. The D gene is left open where the match is weak. A clone size is listed for some rows: how often the clone was seen (once, few, many), or a class if it is expanded.

>TRBV9|TRBJ1-2|TRBD1|NA
CASSDAPRQGARGYTF
TGTGCCAGCAGCGACGCCCCAAGACAGGGGGCTCGAGGCTACACCTTC
>TRBV30|TRBJ2-7|NA|NA
CAWGGSGQARGRLEQYF
TGTGCCTGGGGGGGGTCTGGACAGGCCCGAGGGCGGCTCGAGCAGTACTTC
>TRBV18|TRBJ1-3|NA|NA
CASSPRALEAGNTIYF
TGTGCCAGCTCACCCCGAGCGTTAGAGGCCGGAAACACCATATATTTT
>TRBV6-1|TRBJ1-1|TRBD1|few
CASSITGEGYTEAFF
TGTGCCAGCAGTATAACAGGGGAAGGGTACACTGAAGCTTTCTTT
>TRBV6-5|TRBJ1-4|TRBD1|NA
CASSYFQGGTEKLFF
TGTGCCAGCAGCTATTTCCAGGGGGGGACGGAAAAACTGTTTTTT
>TRBV5-4|TRBJ1-2|NA|NA
CASTRGTINYGYTF
TGTGCCAGCACCCGTGGGACTATAAACTATGGCTACACCTTC
>TRBV7-2|TRBJ2-6|NA|NA
CASSFVLNRAGANVLTF
TGTGCCAGCAGCTTCGTGCTAAACAGGGCTGGGGCCAACGTCCTGACTTTC
>TRBV27|TRBJ1-2|TRBD1|few
CASSFLGTGAYGYTF
TGTGCCAGCAGTTTTCTCGGGACAGGGGCGTATGGCTACACCTTC
>TRBV19|TRBJ1-1|NA|few
CASRVRITQNTEAFF
TGTGCCAGTAGGGTTCGGATCACCCAGAACACTGAAGCTTTCTTT
>TRBV6-1|TRBJ1-1|NA|NA
CASSGQANTEAFF
TGTGCCAGCAGTGGACAGGCGAACACTGAAGCTTTCTTT
>TRBV9|TRBJ1-4|NA|NA
CASSVGGRNEKLFF
TGTGCCAGCAGCGTAGGGGGAAGGAATGAAAAACTGTTTTTT
>TRBV9|TRBJ1-3|NA|NA
CASSANPHISGNTIYF
TGTGCCAGCAGCGCAAATCCCCATATCTCTGGAAACACCATATATTTT
>TRBV7-9|TRBJ2-7|NA|NA
CASSLNYEQYF
TGTGCCAGCAGCTTAAACTACGAGCAGTACTTC
>TRBV6-5|TRBJ2-1|TRBD2|NA
CASSYAGGAPGHEQFF
TGTGCCAGCAGTTATGCGGGGGGGGCACCTGGCCATGAGCAGTTCTTC
>TRBV29-1|TRBJ1-3|NA|few
CSVRLSGNTIYF
TGCAGCGTTAGACTCTCTGGAAACACCATATATTTT
>TRBV5-8|TRBJ2-5|TRBD2|NA
CASSLAPGLVGETQYF
TGTGCCAGCAGCTTGGCCCCGGGACTAGTTGGAGAGACCCAGTACTTC
>TRBV18|TRBJ1-1|TRBD1|once
CASSPGQIMNTEAFF
TGTGCCAGCTCACCGGGACAGATTATGAACACTGAAGCTTTCTTT
>TRBV2|TRBJ1-1|TRBD1|few
CASRDATGVNTEAFF
TGTGCCAGCAGAGACGCGACAGGGGTTAACACTGAAGCTTTCTTT
>TRBV2|TRBJ2-3|TRBD2|NA
CASSMTPLLAGVGTDTQYF
TGTGCCAGCAGCATGACACCACTACTAGCGGGAGTTGGCACAGATACGCAGTATTTT
>TRBV7-9|TRBJ1-5|NA|NA
CASSLQGNQPQHF
TGTGCCAGCAGCTTACAGGGCAATCAGCCCCAGCATTTT
>TRBV10-3|TRBJ2-4|NA|once
CAISESEEGAKNIQYF
TGTGCCATCAGTGAGTCGGAAGAAGGCGCCAAAAACATTCAGTACTTC
>TRBV9|TRBJ1-2|NA|once
CASSRDLEAYGYTF
TGTGCCAGCAGTAGGGACCTGGAGGCTTATGGCTACACCTTC
>TRBV5-1|TRBJ2-5|NA|once
CASSSLEGEETQYF
TGCGCCAGCAGCTCCCTTGAAGGGGAAGAGACCCAGTACTTC
>TRBV5-8|TRBJ2-5|NA|NA
CASSFSGGHQETQYF
TGTGCCAGCAGCTTTAGTGGTGGCCACCAAGAGACCCAGTACTTC
>TRBV7-3|TRBJ1-4|NA|NA
CASRLEGTNEKLFF
TGTGCCAGCCGCCTAGAGGGCACTAATGAAAAACTGTTTTTT
>TRBV7-9|TRBJ2-2|TRBD1|many
CASSQGAYTGELFF
TGTGCCAGCAGCCAGGGGGCTTACACCGGGGAGCTGTTTTTT
>TRBV15|TRBJ1-1|NA|NA
CATSRVGGGTEAFF
TGTGCCACCAGCAGAGTGGGGGGAGGCACTGAAGCTTTCTTT
>TRBV30|TRBJ2-7|NA|NA
CAWSVVYEQYF
TGTGCCTGGAGTGTTGTCTACGAGCAGTACTTC
>TRBV4-3|TRBJ2-1|NA|NA
CASSQDIPPAFEQFF
TGCGCCAGCAGCCAAGATATTCCCCCCGCCTTTGAGCAGTTCTTC
>TRBV6-1|TRBJ1-6|TRBD1|NA
CASMRDRGNSPLHF
TGTGCCAGCATGAGGGACAGGGGTAATTCACCCCTCCACTTT
>TRBV5-1|TRBJ1-2|NA|NA
CASSLAELQGEGGYTF
TGCGCCAGCAGCTTGGCCGAGCTACAGGGAGAAGGCGGCTACACCTTC
>TRBV6-4|TRBJ2-3|TRBD2|NA
CASSDSTSGGADTQYF
TGTGCCAGCAGTGACTCGACTAGCGGGGGGGCCGATACGCAGTATTTT
>TRBV18|TRBJ1-1|NA|NA
CASSPGVITVTEAFF
TGTGCCAGCTCACCCGGGGTAATCACAGTGACTGAAGCTTTCTTT
>TRBV7-2|TRBJ1-2|NA|NA
CASSLGPGSGYTF
TGTGCCAGCAGCTTAGGACCGGGGTCGGGCTACACCTTC
>TRBV4-3|TRBJ1-2|TRBD1|NA
CASSQERGTDYGYTF
TGCGCCAGCAGCCAAGAACGCGGGACAGACTATGGCTACACCTTC
>TRBV29-1|TRBJ2-4|NA|NA
CSAEGGRLAKNIQYF
TGCAGCGCCGAAGGAGGGCGCTTAGCCAAAAACATTCAGTACTTC
>TRBV7-2|TRBJ2-3|TRBD2|NA
CASSPRLAGGPNTQYF
TGTGCCAGCAGCCCCCGGCTAGCGGGGGGGCCGAATACGCAGTATTTT
>TRBV27|TRBJ1-6|NA|NA
CASSLVGGPNNSPLHF
TGTGCCAGCAGTTTGGTGGGGGGGCCGAATAATTCACCCCTCCACTTT
>TRBV2|TRBJ2-5|NA|many
CASSAQGLETQYF
TGTGCCAGCAGTGCCCAGGGTCTAGAGACCCAGTACTTC
>TRBV10-2|TRBJ1-1|NA|NA
CASRNIDGSKAFF
TGCGCCAGCAGAAATATAGACGGTTCGAAAGCTTTCTTT
>TRBV6-5|TRBJ2-7|TRBD1|NA
CASRPGTGDYEQYF
TGTGCCAGCAGGCCCGGGACAGGGGACTACGAGCAGTACTTC
>TRBV4-1|TRBJ1-3|NA|NA
CASSPPRGSGNTIYF
TGCGCCAGCAGCCCTCCCAGAGGTTCTGGAAACACCATATATTTT
>TRBV5-4|TRBJ1-1|NA|NA
CASSLDYDRPYTEAFF
TGTGCCAGCAGCTTGGACTACGACAGGCCCTACACTGAAGCTTTCTTT
>TRBV14|TRBJ2-3|NA|NA
CASSASGVDTQYF
TGTGCCAGCAGCGCTTCAGGGGTAGATACGCAGTATTTT
>TRBV20-1|TRBJ2-7|NA|NA
CSARGRIEQYF
TGCAGTGCTAGAGGTCGGATCGAGCAGTACTTC
>TRBV7-6|TRBJ2-3|TRBD2|NA
CASSFGGAETDTQYF
TGTGCCAGCAGCTTCGGGGGGGCCGAAACAGATACGCAGTATTTT
>TRBV6-1|TRBJ1-6|NA|few
CASSASGGNSPLHF
TGTGCCAGCAGTGCGTCGGGGGGCAATTCACCCCTCCACTTT
>TRBV9|TRBJ2-7|NA|NA
CASSVVGSSYEQYF
TGTGCCAGCAGCGTAGTGGGGAGCTCCTACGAGCAGTACTTC
>TRBV7-2|TRBJ1-6|NA|NA
CATSRGFRDSPLHF
TGTGCCACCTCGAGAGGGTTTCGTGATTCACCCCTCCACTTT
>TRBV6-1|TRBJ2-5|TRBD1|NA
CASSPGTGFQETQYF
TGTGCCAGCAGTCCCGGGACAGGTTTCCAAGAGACCCAGTACTTC
>TRBV11-1|TRBJ1-3|NA|NA
CASSFDEAHSGNTIYF
TGTGCCAGCAGCTTCGACGAAGCCCACTCTGGAAACACCATATATTTT
>TRBV4-3|TRBJ1-4|NA|NA
CASSQNGGMGEKLFF
TGCGCCAGCAGCCAAAACGGGGGGATGGGGGAAAAACTGTTTTTT